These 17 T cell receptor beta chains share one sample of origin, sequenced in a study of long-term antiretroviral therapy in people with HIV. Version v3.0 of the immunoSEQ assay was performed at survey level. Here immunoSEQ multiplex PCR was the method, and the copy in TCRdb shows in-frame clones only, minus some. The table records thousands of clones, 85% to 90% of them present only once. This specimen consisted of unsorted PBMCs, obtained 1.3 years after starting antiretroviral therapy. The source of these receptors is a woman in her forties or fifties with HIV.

CDR3 protein: CASSLASGVNEQFF. DNA for the CDR3: TGTGCCAGCAGCTTAGCATCGGGGGTGAATGAGCAGTTCTTC. J is TRBJ2-1 and V is TRBV11-3, with D tentatively TRBD2 (6 bases). V lost 1 base to trimming and J lost 7 bases, with 11 bases between them. The CDR3 contains 14 residues. Germline assignment: CDR1 SGHNT and CDR2 YENEEA.

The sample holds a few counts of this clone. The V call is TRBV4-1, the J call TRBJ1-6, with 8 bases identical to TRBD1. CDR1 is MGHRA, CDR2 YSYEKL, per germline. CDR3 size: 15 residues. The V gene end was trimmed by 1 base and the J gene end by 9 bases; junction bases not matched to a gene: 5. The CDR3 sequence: CASSQGQGQSSPLHF. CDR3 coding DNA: TGCGCCAGCAGCCAAGGACAGGGGCAGAGTTCACCCCTCCACTTT.

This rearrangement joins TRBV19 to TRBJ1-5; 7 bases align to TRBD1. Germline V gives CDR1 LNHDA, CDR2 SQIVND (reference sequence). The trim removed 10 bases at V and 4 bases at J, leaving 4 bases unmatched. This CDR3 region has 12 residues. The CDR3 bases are TGTGCCACTAAGACAGGGAATCAGCCCCAGCATTTT. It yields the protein CATKTGNQPQHF.

The CDR3 bases are TGCGCCAGCAGCGTGTCGGCGTCTGGGGCCAACGTCCTGACTTTC. As protein: CASSVSASGANVLTF. The J gene is TRBJ2-6, the V gene TRBV5-1; D gene unclear. V gave up 4 bases and J gave up 1 base, with 9 bases separating them. This CDR3 region has 15 residues. Germline V gene lookup returns CDR1 SGHRS and CDR2 YFSETQ.

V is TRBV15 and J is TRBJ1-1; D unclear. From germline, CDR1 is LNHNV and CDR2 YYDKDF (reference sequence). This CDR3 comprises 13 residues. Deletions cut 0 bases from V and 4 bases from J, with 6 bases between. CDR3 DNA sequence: TGTGCCACCAGCAGAGATTCACCCACTGAAGCTTTCTTT. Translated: CATSRDSPTEAFF. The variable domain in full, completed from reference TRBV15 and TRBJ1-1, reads DAMVIQNPRYQVTQFGKPVTLSCSQTLNHNVMYWYQQKSSQAPKLLFHYYDKDFNNEADTPDNFQSRRPNTSFCFLDIRSPGLGDTAMYLCATSRDSPTEAFFGQGTRLTVV.

The DNA for the CDR3 is TGCGCCACCACGGACCAATCGAACACTGAAGCTTTCTTT. Amino acid sequence: CATTDQSNTEAFF. The chain combines TRBV5-1 with TRBJ1-1; D gene uncertain. The germline V gene encodes CDR1 SGHRS and CDR2 YFSETQ. The CDR3 covers 13 residues. Trimming took 9 bases from V and 1 from J, leaving 13 bases between them.

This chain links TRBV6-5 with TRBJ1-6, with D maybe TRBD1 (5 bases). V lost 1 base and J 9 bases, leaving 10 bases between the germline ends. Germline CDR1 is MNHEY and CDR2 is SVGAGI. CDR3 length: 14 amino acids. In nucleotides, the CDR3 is TGTGCCAGCAGTTACTTAGGGGCTACTTCACCCCTCCACTTT. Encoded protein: CASSYLGATSPLHF.

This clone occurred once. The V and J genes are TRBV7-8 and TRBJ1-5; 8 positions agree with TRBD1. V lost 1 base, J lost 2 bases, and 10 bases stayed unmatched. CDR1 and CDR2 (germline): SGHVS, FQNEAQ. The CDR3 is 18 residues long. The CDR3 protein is CASSLDRQGRFGNQPQHF. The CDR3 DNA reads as TGTGCCAGCAGCTTAGACCGACAGGGGCGATTTGGCAATCAGCCCCAGCATTTT. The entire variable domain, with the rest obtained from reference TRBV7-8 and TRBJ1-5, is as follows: GAGVSQSPRYKVAKRGQDVALRCDPISGHVSLFWYQQALGQGPEFLTYFQNEAQLDKSGLPSDRFFAERPEGSVSTLKIQRTQQEDSAVYLCASSLDRQGRFGNQPQHFGDGTRLSIL.

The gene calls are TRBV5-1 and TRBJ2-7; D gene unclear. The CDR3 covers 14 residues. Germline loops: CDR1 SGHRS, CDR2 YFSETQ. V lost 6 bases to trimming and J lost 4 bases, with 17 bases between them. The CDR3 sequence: CASKALKTGYEQYV. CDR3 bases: TGCGCCAGCAAGGCGCTTAAGACTGGATACGAGCAGTACGTC.

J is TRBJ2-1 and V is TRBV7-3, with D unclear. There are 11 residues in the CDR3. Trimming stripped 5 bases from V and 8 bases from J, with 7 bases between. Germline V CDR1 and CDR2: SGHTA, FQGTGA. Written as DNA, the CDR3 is TGTGCCAGCAGCACCGGGTATGAGCAGTTCTTC. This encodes CASSTGYEQFF.

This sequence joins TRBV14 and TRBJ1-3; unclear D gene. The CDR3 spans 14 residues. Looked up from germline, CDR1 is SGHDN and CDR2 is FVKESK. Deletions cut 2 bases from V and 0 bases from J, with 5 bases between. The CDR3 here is CASSQQHSGNTIYF. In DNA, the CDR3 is TGTGCCAGCAGCCAACAACACTCTGGAAACACCATATATTTT. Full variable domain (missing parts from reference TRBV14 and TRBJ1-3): EAGVTQFPSHSVIEKGQTVTLRCDPISGHDNLYWYRRVMGKEIKFLLHFVKESKQDESGMPNNRFLAERTGGTYSTLKVQPAELEDSGVYFCASSQQHSGNTIYFGEGSWLTVV.

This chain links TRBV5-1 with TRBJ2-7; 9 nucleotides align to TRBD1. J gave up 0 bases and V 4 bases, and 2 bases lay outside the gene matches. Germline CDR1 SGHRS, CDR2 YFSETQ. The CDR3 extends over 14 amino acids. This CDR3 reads CASSLGQGSYEQYV. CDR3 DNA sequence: TGCGCCAGCAGCCTGGGACAGGGCTCCTACGAGCAGTACGTC.

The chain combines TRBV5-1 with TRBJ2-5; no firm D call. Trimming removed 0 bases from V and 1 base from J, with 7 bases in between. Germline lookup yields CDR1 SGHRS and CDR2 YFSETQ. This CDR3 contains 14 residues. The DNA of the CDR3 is TGCGCCAGCAGCTTGGCCAGTAGCCAAGAGACCCAGTACTTC. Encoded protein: CASSLASSQETQYF.

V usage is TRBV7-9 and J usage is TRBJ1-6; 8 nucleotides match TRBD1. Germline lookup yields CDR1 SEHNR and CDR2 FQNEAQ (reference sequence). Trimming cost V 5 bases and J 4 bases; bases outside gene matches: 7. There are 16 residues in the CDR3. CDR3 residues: CASSQGAGFYNSPLHF. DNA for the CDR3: TGTGCCAGCAGCCAGGGGGCCGGATTTTATAATTCACCCCTCCACTTT.

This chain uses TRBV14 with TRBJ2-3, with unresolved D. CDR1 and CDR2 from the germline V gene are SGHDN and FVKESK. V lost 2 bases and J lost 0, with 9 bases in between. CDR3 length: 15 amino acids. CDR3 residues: CASSQILTSTDTQYF. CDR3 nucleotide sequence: TGTGCCAGCAGCCAAATACTTACTAGCACAGATACGCAGTATTTT.

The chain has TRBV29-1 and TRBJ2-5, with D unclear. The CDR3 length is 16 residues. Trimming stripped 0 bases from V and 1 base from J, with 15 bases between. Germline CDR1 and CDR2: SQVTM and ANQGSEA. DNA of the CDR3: TGCAGCGTTGAAGACCTCAGAGACGGCCCCCAAGAGACCCAGTACTTC. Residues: CSVEDLRDGPQETQYF. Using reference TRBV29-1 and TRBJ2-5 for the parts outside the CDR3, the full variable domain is SAVISQKPSRDICQRGTSLTIQCQVDSQVTMMFWYRQQPGQSLTLIATANQGSEATYESGFVIDKFPISRPNLTFSTLTVSNMSPEDSSIYLCSVEDLRDGPQETQYFGPGTRLLVL.

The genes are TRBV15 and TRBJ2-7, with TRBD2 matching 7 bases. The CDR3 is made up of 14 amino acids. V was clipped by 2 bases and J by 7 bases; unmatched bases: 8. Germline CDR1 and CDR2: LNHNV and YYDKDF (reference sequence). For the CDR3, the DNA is TGTGCCACCAGCAGAAGGGGTCGGGGGGAGGAGCAGTACGTC. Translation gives CATSRRGRGEEQYV.